The 9 T cell receptor beta chains below were found in one sample sequenced in a study of blood T cell repertoires in COVID-19. Repertoires were generated with immunoSEQ multiplex PCR, while TCRdb's copy carries only in-frame clones and drops some. The sample has fewer than 200,000 clones; around 81% are singletons. The source material was peripheral blood. The receptors stem from a woman older than 75 with COVID-19, enrolled during active disease.

The chain combines TRBV20-1 with TRBJ2-7; TRBD1 matches at 10 bases. Losses at the gene ends were 3 bases for V and 12 bases for J; bases not matched to a gene: 2. Germline V lookup: CDR1 DFQATT, CDR2 SNEGSKA (reference sequence). This CDR3 comprises 10 residues. CDR3 loop: CSARGQGLYF. The CDR3, as DNA: TGCAGTGCTAGGGGACAGGGGTTGTACTTC.

The rearrangement links TRBV21-1 to TRBJ2-7; no check of the table's D call, TRBD2, against the DNA was made. TRBV21-1 is termed a pseudogene. This CDR3 spans 20 amino acids. The CDR3: CASSPGGGLWSGSGSYEQYF. The CDR3 region has the DNA TGTGCCAGCAGCCCTGGCGGGGGGCTCTGGAGCGGGAGTGGGTCCTACGAGCAGTACTTC.

The chain recombines TRBV21-1 with TRBJ2-1; TRBD2 is the table's D call, not checked against the DNA. TRBV21-1 is recorded as a pseudogene. The CDR3 extends over 12 amino acids. The CDR3, as DNA: TGTGCCAGTCCCGGGGGGTACAATGCGCAGTTCTTC. The encoded protein is CASPGGYNAQFF.

This clone was seen once. This rearrangement joins TRBV6-5 to TRBJ1-2; 8 bases are shared with TRBD1. The germline CDR1 and CDR2 sequences are MNHEY and SVGAGI. The CDR3 covers 14 residues. Germline trimming cut 1 base from V and 3 bases from J; bases unmatched to any gene: 1. Written as DNA, the CDR3 is TGTGCCAGCAGTTACTTACAGGGGGACTATGGCTACACCTTC. This sequence encodes CASSYLQGDYGYTF.

The chain uses TRBV5-1 and TRBJ2-1; D is possibly TRBD2 (6 bases). The CDR3 totals 15 residues. Trimming pared 4 bases from V and 9 bases from J, leaving 20 bases between. CDR1 and CDR2 (germline): SGHRS, YFSETQ. CDR3 nucleotide sequence: TGCGCCAGCAGCCCCAATGGGGGAGGCCAGGCTGAGCAGTTCTTC. It is translated as CASSPNGGGQAEQFF.

The chain is built from TRBV27 and TRBJ1-2, with unresolved D. The CDR3 runs 13 residues. Germline lookup yields CDR1 MNHEY and CDR2 SMNVEV (reference sequence). V lost 1 base to trimming and J lost 4 bases, with 7 bases between them. The CDR3 loop reads CASSLYRGYGYTF. CDR3 DNA sequence: TGTGCCAGCAGTTTATATCGAGGCTATGGCTACACCTTC.

The chain links TRBV21-1 to TRBJ1-2; TRBD1, as called in the table, went unchecked against the DNA. TRBV21-1 is an annotated pseudogene. This CDR3 region has 11 residues. The CDR3 DNA is TGTGCCCCGAATTGGGGCACCGGCTACACCTTC. It translates to CAPNWGTGYTF.

This chain connects TRBV6-5 to TRBJ2-7, with a tentative D call TRBD1 (6 bases). V was shortened by 9 bases and J by 4 bases, with 13 bases between the two germline ends. Germline loops: CDR1 MNHEY, CDR2 SVGAGI. The CDR3 has 12 amino acids. CDR3 region: CASLRDNYEQYF. The CDR3 DNA is TGTGCCAGTCTCCGGGACAATTACGAGCAGTACTTC.

The chain carries TRBV10-3 and TRBJ2-7; 9 nucleotides agree with TRBD2. The CDR3 has 14 amino acids. Losses at the gene ends were 4 bases for V and 2 bases for J; bases not matched to a gene: 3. In germline, CDR1 is ENHRY, CDR2 SYGVKD. The CDR3: CAISGLADTYEQYF. The CDR3 nucleotides read TGTGCCATCAGTGGACTAGCGGATACCTACGAGCAGTACTTC.